This T cell receptor (beta chain) was documented in a study of shared clonotypes between healthy human individuals. Study observations and caveats: Among a few donors, approximately 5% of naive CD4 clonotypes were found in common.

Profiled with immunoSEQ multiplex PCR; TCRdb holds only in-frame clones, not every one. This table holds 2 million to 3 million clones, 80% to 95% found once. CDR1 is MGHDK, CDR2 SYGVNS, per germline. This CDR3 contains 12 residues. Trimming removed 5 bases from V and 7 bases from J, with 9 bases in between. About this clone: The antigen is undetermined.

The chain carries TRBV25-1 and TRBJ2-1; no clear D. This TCR derives from a man younger than 35 in good health. Some clones in this sample may be carry-over from other donors' samples. Sequencing was performed on naive CD4+ T cells from PBMCs. Specified subset: CD45RA+ positively selected. The DNA for the CDR3 is TGTGCCAGCAGTATGGCCGGGAATGAGCAGTTCTTC. Amino acid sequence: CASSMAGNEQFF.